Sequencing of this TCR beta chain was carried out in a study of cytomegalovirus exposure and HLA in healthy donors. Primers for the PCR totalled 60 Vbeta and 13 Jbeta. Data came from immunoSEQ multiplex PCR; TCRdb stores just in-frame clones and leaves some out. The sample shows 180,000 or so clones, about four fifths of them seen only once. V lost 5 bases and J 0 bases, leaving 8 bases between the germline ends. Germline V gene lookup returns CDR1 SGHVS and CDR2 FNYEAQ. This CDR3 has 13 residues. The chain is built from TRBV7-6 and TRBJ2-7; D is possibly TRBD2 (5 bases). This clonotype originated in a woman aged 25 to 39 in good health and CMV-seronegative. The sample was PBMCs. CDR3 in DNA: TGTGCCAGCAGCGAGGGCAGCTCCTACGAGCAGTACTTC. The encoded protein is CASSEGSSYEQYF.